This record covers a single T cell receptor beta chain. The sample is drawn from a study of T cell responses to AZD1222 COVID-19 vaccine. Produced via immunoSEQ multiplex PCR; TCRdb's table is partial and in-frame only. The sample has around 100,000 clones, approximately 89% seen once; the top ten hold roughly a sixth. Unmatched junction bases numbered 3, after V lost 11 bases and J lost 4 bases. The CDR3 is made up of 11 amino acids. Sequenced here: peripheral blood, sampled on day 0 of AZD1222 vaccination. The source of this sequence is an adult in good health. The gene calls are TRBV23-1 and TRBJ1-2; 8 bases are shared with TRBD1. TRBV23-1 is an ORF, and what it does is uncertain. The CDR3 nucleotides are TGCGCCGGACAGGGCAGCTATGGCTACACCTTC. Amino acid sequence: CAGQGSYGYTF.